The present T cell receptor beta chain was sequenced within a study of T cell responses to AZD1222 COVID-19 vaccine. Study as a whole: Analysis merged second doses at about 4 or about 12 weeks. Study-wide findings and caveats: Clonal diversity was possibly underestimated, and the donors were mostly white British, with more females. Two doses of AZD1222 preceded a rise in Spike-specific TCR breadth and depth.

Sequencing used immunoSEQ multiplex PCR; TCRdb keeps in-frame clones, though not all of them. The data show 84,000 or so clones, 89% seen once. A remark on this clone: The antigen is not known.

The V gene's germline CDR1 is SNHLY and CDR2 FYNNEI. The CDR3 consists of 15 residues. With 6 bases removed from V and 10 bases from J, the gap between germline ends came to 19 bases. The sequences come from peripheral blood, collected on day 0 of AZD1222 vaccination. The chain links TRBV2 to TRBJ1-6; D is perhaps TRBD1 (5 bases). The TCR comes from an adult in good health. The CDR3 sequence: CASRGTDSVESPLHF. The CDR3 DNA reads TGTGCCAGCAGAGGTACTGACAGTGTGGAATCACCCCTCCACTTT.